This T cell receptor beta chain originates from a study of tumor-infiltrating lymphocytes in primary liver carcinoma. Joint extraction of RNA and DNA used about 17-31 mg of bulk tissue that was unsorted. By surgical resection, the patients were treated for their primary liver carcinoma. Constant-region priming of roughly 490 ng total RNA yielded TCR beta cDNA. Slightly modified ARM-PCR served as the procedure for the TCR beta libraries. These libraries came from three rounds of nested multiplex PCR. Researchers ran the first two PCR rounds for approximately 10 cycles each with TRBV1-TRBV30 forward primers and a C-beta reverse primer. TCRdb reanalysed the multiplex PCR reads using MiXCR and keeps one entry per CDR3 protein. The sample shows 95,000 to 150,000 distinct CDR3 sequences, approximately 70% of them seen only once. This clonotype has more than one count but fewer than ten. From germline, CDR1 is MDHEN and CDR2 SYDVKM. This CDR3 is built from 16 residues. With V trimmed by 7 bases and J by 4 bases, 13 bases remained unmatched.

This receptor was obtained from a woman aged 55-70 years with primary liver carcinoma and hepatitis B virus infection. Sequenced sample: liver tumor tissue from sampling region 1. Stated subset: tumor region T1, superior pole. The chain is built from TRBV28 and TRBJ2-1; 7 bases are a match to TRBD2. CDR3: CASKANRAGEYNEQFF. CDR3 coding DNA: TGTGCCAGCAAGGCGAACCGGGCGGGGGAATACAATGAGCAGTTCTTC.